The sample holds one count of the clone carrying this TCR beta chain. Its target is not known. CDR1 is LNHDA and CDR2 is SQIVND in the germline V gene (reference sequence). J lost 4 bases, V lost 4 bases, and 16 bases had no gene match. The CDR3 is made up of 18 amino acids. PCR used 60 Vbeta primers and 13 Jbeta primers. Clones were read by immunoSEQ multiplex PCR, and TCRdb kept only the in-frame ones, dropping some. The table records roughly 87,000 clones, about four fifths of them present only once. The data are from a study of cytomegalovirus exposure and HLA in healthy donors. Study results and caveats: Confirmation in vitro established that a few CMV-associated chains were specific for CMV antigens.

The genes are TRBV19 and TRBJ1-3, with 7 bases matching TRBD1. This sequence was found in a woman aged 40 to 49 in good health and CMV-seropositive. The sequenced sample was PBMCs. The CDR3 spells CASSTDRDSPFGGNTIYF. Written as DNA, the CDR3 is TGTGCCAGTAGTACGGACCGGGACAGTCCCTTTGGAGGAAACACCATATATTTT.